The 9 T cell receptor beta chains below were found in one sample sequenced in a study of blood T cell repertoires in COVID-19. Produced via immunoSEQ multiplex PCR; TCRdb's table is partial and in-frame only. The data contain 23,000 or so clones, roughly 87% of them singletons. Sample: peripheral blood. These receptors were obtained from a man aged 50 to 59 with active COVID-19.

This clone occurred a few times. V is TRBV19 and J is TRBJ2-5, with a weak D call TRBD2 (6 bases). CDR1 LNHDA and CDR2 SQIVND come from the germline V gene (reference sequence). This CDR3 is 16 amino acids long. Trimming left V 5 bases short and J 5 bases short, with 21 bases between. Written as DNA, the CDR3 is TGTGCCAGTAGTTCTCGGGACTTCCCTGGGGGGGAGACCCAGTACTTC. Its translation: CASSSRDFPGGETQYF.

The V and J genes are TRBV5-1 and TRBJ2-1; 10 nucleotides agree with TRBD2. This CDR3 is 18 amino acids long. CDR1 is SGHRS and CDR2 is YFSETQ in the germline V gene. Trimming removed 5 bases from V and 5 bases from J; junction bases left unmatched: 16. For the CDR3, the DNA is TGCGCCAGCAGGGATAGCGGGGGGCCTAACTCTGTCCACAATGAGCAGTTCTTC. Translating gives CASRDSGGPNSVHNEQFF.

The chain couples TRBV4-3 to TRBJ2-2; 7 positions agree with TRBD1. The CDR3 consists of 15 residues. The trim removed 0 bases at V and 4 bases at J, leaving 2 bases unmatched. Germline V gene data show CDR1 as LGHNA and CDR2 as YSLEER. The CDR3 coding sequence is TGCGCCAGCAGCCAAGAAACAGGGGTCACCGGGGAGCTGTTTTTT. This encodes CASSQETGVTGELFF.

The rearrangement uses TRBV6-5 and TRBJ2-3, with D tentatively TRBD2 (6 bases). CDR1 MNHEY and CDR2 SVGAGI come from the germline V gene. The CDR3 contains 14 residues. The V end lost 6 bases, the J end lost 2 bases, and 12 bases lay between the germline ends. Here the CDR3 reads CASSQGLLTDTQYF. The CDR3 nucleotides read TGTGCCAGCAGCCAGGGACTTCTCACAGATACGCAGTATTTT.

The gene calls are TRBV7-9 and TRBJ2-7, with 10 bases lining up with TRBD1. Germline V gene sequence: CDR1 SEHNR, CDR2 FQNEAQ (reference sequence). Losses at the gene ends were 4 bases for V and 5 bases for J; bases not matched to a gene: 8. This CDR3 spans 15 amino acids. The CDR3 protein is CASSYRDRGRDEQYF. In DNA form, the CDR3 reads TGTGCCAGCAGCTACCGGGACAGGGGTAGGGACGAGCAGTACTTC.

V usage is TRBV27 and J usage is TRBJ1-2; possible D gene TRBD1, 5 bases. Per the germline V gene, CDR1 is MNHEY and CDR2 is SMNVEV (reference sequence). There are 13 residues in the CDR3. Trimming stripped 6 bases from V and 1 base from J, with 9 bases between. In DNA, the CDR3 is TGTGCCAGCAGACCCGACAGTAACTATGGCTACACCTTC. Its protein is CASRPDSNYGYTF.

J is TRBJ2-1 and V is TRBV7-2; D not certain. Germline V gene lookup returns CDR1 SGHTA and CDR2 FQGNSA. V gave up 1 base and J gave up 9 bases, with 4 bases separating them. The CDR3 is 11 residues long. The chain's CDR3 is CASSLVAEQFF. As DNA, the CDR3 is TGTGCCAGCAGCTTAGTAGCTGAGCAGTTCTTC.

V usage is TRBV7-8 and J usage is TRBJ1-2; 8 bases are shared with TRBD1. This CDR3 is 14 amino acids long. CDR1 SGHVS and CDR2 FQNEAQ come from the germline V gene. With V trimmed by 5 bases and J by 7 bases, 9 bases remained unmatched. The CDR3 sequence: CASSTGQGWFGYTF. The DNA of the CDR3 is TGTGCCAGCAGCACTGGACAGGGTTGGTTTGGCTACACCTTC.

The chain is built from TRBV25-1 and TRBJ1-6, with D possibly being TRBD1 (6 bases). The CDR3 has 18 residues. CDR1 and CDR2 (germline): MGHDK, SYGVNS. V shed 3 bases and J shed 2 bases, with 17 bases lying between them. This CDR3 reads CASSDSTGNRPYNSPLHF. CDR3 DNA: TGTGCCAGCAGTGATTCCACAGGGAATCGCCCCTATAATTCACCCCTCCACTTT.